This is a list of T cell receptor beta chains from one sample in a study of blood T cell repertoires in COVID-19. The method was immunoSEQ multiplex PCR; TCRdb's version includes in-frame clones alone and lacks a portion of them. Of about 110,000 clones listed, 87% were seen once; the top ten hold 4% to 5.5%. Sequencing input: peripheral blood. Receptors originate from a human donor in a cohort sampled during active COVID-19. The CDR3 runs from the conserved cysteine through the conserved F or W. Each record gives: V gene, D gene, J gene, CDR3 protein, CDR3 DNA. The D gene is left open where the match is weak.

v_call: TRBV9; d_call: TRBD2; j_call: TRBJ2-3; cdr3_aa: CASSVGPSRGADTQYF; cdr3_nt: TGTGCCAGCAGCGTAGGACCTTCACGGGGGGCAGATACGCAGTATTTT
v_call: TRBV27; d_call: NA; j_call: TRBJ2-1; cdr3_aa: CASRPDNLSYNEQFF; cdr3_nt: TGTGCCAGCAGGCCGGACAACTTATCCTACAATGAGCAGTTCTTC
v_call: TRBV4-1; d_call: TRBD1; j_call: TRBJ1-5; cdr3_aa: CASSHLDRGGNQPQHF; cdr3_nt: TGCGCCAGCAGCCACCTGGACAGGGGAGGCAATCAGCCCCAGCATTTT
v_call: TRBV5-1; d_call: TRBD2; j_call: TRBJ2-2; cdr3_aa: CASSLSRSQETSGYLANTGELFF; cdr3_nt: TGCGCCAGCAGCTTGTCTCGCAGCCAAGAGACTAGCGGATACCTCGCGAACACCGGGGAGCTGTTTTTT
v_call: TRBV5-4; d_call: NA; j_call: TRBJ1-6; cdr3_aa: CASSLDNYNSPLHF; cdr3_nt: TGTGCCAGCAGCTTGGACAATTATAATTCACCCCTCCACTTT
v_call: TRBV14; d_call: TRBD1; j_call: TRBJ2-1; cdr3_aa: CASTPRGGTGLNNEQFF; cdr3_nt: TGTGCCAGCACCCCCAGGGGCGGGACAGGGCTGAACAATGAGCAGTTCTTC
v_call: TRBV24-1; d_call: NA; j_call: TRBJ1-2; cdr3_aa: CATSDSGFGYTF; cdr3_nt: TGTGCCACCAGTGACTCAGGATTCGGCTACACCTTC
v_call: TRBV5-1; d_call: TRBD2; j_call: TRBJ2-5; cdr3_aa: CASSLEVAGGPETQYF; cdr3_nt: TGCGCCAGCAGCTTGGAGGTAGCGGGGGGGCCCGAGACCCAGTACTTC
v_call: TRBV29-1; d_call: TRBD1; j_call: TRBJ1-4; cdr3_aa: CSVGGQGLGNEKLFF; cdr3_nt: TGCAGCGTTGGAGGACAGGGTCTAGGTAATGAAAAACTGTTTTTT
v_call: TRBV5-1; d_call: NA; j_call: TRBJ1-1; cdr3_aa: CASSGHREPFF; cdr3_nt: TGCGCCAGCAGCGGACACAGGGAGCCTTTCTTT
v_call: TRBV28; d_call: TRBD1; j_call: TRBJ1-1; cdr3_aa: CASSLGSRTGEVMNTEAFF; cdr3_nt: TGTGCCAGCAGCCTAGGGTCCAGGACAGGGGAGGTTATGAACACTGAAGCTTTCTTT
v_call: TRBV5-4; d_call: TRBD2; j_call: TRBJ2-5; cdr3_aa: CASSLSTSGREETQYF; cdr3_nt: TGTGCCAGCAGCCTGTCGACTAGCGGGAGGGAAGAGACCCAGTACTTC
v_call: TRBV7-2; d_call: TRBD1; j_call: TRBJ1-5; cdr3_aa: CASRQGSNQPQHF; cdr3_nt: TGTGCCAGTAGACAGGGGTCAAATCAGCCCCAGCATTTT